The rows below give T cell receptor beta chains drawn from one sample of a study of beta chain features in type 1 diabetes. Clones were read by immunoSEQ multiplex PCR, and TCRdb kept only the in-frame ones, dropping some. The sample records 150,000 to 200,000 clones, 6.5% to 10% being singletons. Specimen: central memory CD4+ T cells from blood. Source of these receptors: a woman between 18 and 30 years old with type 1 diabetes. CDR3s include the opening cysteine and the closing phenylalanine or tryptophan. D genes are given only for firm matches. Size is stated for part of the rows, as once, few or many counts, or as a class when the clone is expanded.

>TRBV29-1|TRBD2|-|TRBJ2-1
CSVERRLAGGSSNEQFF
TGCAGCGTTGAAAGGCGACTAGCGGGAGGGAGTAGCAATGAGCAGTTCTTC
>TRBV5-1|TRBD2|-|TRBJ2-3
CASSLDPAGDTQYF
TGCGCCAGCAGCTTGGATCCAGCGGGGGATACGCAGTATTTT
>TRBV30|-|-|TRBJ1-1
CAWRMKAGYTEAFF
TGTGCCTGGAGGATGAAGGCAGGCTACACTGAAGCTTTCTTT
>TRBV30|-|-|TRBJ2-1
CAWSGEQGREQFF
TGTGCCTGGAGTGGGGAACAGGGACGAGAGCAGTTCTTC
>TRBV5-1|-|few|TRBJ2-1
CASSLESGSQFF
TGCGCCAGCAGCTTGGAAAGCGGGTCGCAGTTCTTC
>TRBV18|TRBD1|few|TRBJ1-2
CASSPPGTGTYGYTF
TGTGCCAGCTCACCTCCCGGGACAGGCACCTATGGCTACACCTTC
>TRBV27|TRBD1|-|TRBJ1-2
CASSRQGTNYGYTF
TGTGCCAGCAGCAGACAGGGGACTAACTATGGCTACACCTTC
>TRBV7-9|-|few|TRBJ1-2
CASNPPGQENYGYTF
TGTGCCAGCAACCCACCAGGGCAGGAGAACTATGGCTACACCTTC
>TRBV19|-|-|TRBJ2-6
CASSIDPLNPSSGANVLTF
TGTGCCAGTAGTATAGATCCCCTAAATCCCTCCTCTGGGGCCAACGTCCTGACTTTC
>TRBV28|-|-|TRBJ2-3
CATLPGALATDTQYF
TGTGCCACCCTACCTGGGGCACTAGCCACAGATACGCAGTATTTT
>TRBV7-6|-|few|TRBJ2-5
CASSLFPEGGQETQYF
TGTGCCAGCAGCTTATTCCCCGAAGGAGGCCAAGAGACCCAGTACTTC
>TRBV7-2|TRBD1|-|TRBJ2-5
CASSLSTGGQETQYF
TGTGCCAGCAGCTTATCCACAGGGGGCCAAGAGACCCAGTACTTC
>TRBV28|TRBD1|few|TRBJ1-2
CASFGQGNGYTF
TGTGCCAGCTTCGGACAGGGAAATGGCTACACCTTC
>TRBV5-1|-|-|TRBJ2-3
CASSVSATTDTQYF
TGCGCCAGCAGCGTCAGCGCCACAACAGATACGCAGTATTTT
>TRBV5-4|TRBD2|-|TRBJ2-3
CASSIRAGGKDTQYF
TGTGCCAGCAGCATAAGAGCGGGAGGCAAGGATACGCAGTATTTT
>TRBV19|TRBD1|few|TRBJ1-1
CASSMGTVYTEAFF
TGTGCCAGTAGTATGGGGACAGTATACACTGAAGCTTTCTTT
>TRBV29-1|TRBD1|few|TRBJ1-5
CSVTTDRANQPQHF
TGCAGCGTTACTACCGACAGGGCCAATCAGCCCCAGCATTTT
>TRBV5-6|-|-|TRBJ2-6
CASSPGNSGANVLTF
TGTGCCAGCAGTCCAGGGAACTCTGGGGCCAACGTCCTGACTTTC
>TRBV7-2|TRBD2|-|TRBJ2-5
CASSPGVAGGMETQYF
TGTGCCAGCAGCCCGGGCGTGGCGGGAGGGATGGAGACCCAGTACTTC
>TRBV13|-|-|TRBJ2-3
CASSGIDRLADTQYF
TGTGCCAGCAGCGGGATCGACAGGTTAGCAGATACGCAGTATTTT
>TRBV7-3|TRBD1|few|TRBJ2-4
CASSLGDRGNIQYF
TGTGCCAGCAGCTTAGGGGACAGGGGGAACATTCAGTACTTC
>TRBV4-3|-|-|TRBJ1-5
CASSQEVQGWSNQPQHF
TGCGCCAGCAGCCAAGAGGTACAGGGCTGGAGCAATCAGCCCCAGCATTTT
>TRBV5-1|-|-|TRBJ2-3
CASSLGRQGGDTQYF
TGCGCCAGCAGCTTGGGGCGACAGGGAGGAGATACGCAGTATTTT
>TRBV6-5|-|-|TRBJ1-2
CAISESGQRGYTF
TGTGCCATCAGTGAGTCCGGACAGCGGGGCTACACCTTC
>TRBV5-1|TRBD1|few|TRBJ2-3
CASSPGQALADTQYF
TGCGCCAGCAGCCCGGGACAGGCCCTTGCAGATACGCAGTATTTT
>TRBV2|-|few|TRBJ2-3
CATRMRVTDTQYF
TGTGCCACCAGAATGCGGGTCACAGATACGCAGTATTTT
>TRBV7-3|TRBD2|-|TRBJ2-3
CASSLGGTTITDTQYF
TGTGCCAGCAGCTTAGGCGGGACTACCATCACAGATACGCAGTATTTT
>TRBV6-5|TRBD1|-|TRBJ2-3
CASMLRGQGASTQYF
TGTGCCAGCATGTTACGGGGACAGGGGGCTAGTACGCAGTATTTT